This T cell receptor (beta chain) was documented in a study of early T cells in non-severe SARS-CoV-2 infection. In the study overall: Bulk RNA isolated from unsorted whole blood underwent sequencing; chains were not paired. Study-level points and caveats: The matching step, a VDJdb search, favored anti-spike CD8 responses and missed private and CD4 specificities.

Germline CDR1 SGHRS, CDR2 YFSETQ. Trimming shortened V by 1 base and J by 0 bases, and 4 bases separated the two germline ends. The CDR3 covers 14 residues. Researchers attached unique molecular identifiers to individual cDNA molecules. MiXCR, run by TCRdb on the 5' RACE reads, gives a single entry per CDR3 protein. The sample gives about 36,000 distinct CDR3 sequences, under 8% of which show up once; 24% is in the top ten. As concerns this clonotype: The antigen remains unidentified.

This TCR came from an adult who was a healthcare worker with PCR-confirmed SARS-CoV-2 infection or an uninfected control (not recorded which). The material sequenced was whole blood, taken at baseline. The gene calls are TRBV5-1 and TRBJ1-4; D not certain. CDR3 loop: CASSLSATNEKLFF. The DNA of the CDR3 is TGCGCCAGCAGCTTGTCCGCAACTAATGAAAAACTGTTTTTT.